The rows below give T cell receptor beta chains drawn from one sample of a study of cytomegalovirus exposure and HLA in healthy donors. Sequencing used immunoSEQ multiplex PCR; TCRdb keeps in-frame clones, though not all of them. The table shows roughly 84,000 clones, with 55% to 65% occurring only once. Sequencing used PBMCs. These receptors all stem from a woman aged 40 to 49 in good health and CMV-seropositive. The CDR3 runs from the conserved cysteine through the conserved F or W. The order of the fields is J gene, V gene, CDR3 protein.

J: TRBJ2-1
V: TRBV7-9
CDR3: CASSLADEQFF

J: TRBJ2-5
V: TRBV9
CDR3: CASSAGRTGKMETQYF

J: TRBJ1-1
V: TRBV28
CDR3: CASSFIQGAGSTEAFF

J: TRBJ2-7
V: TRBV7-8
CDR3: CASSLGTGPYEQYF

J: TRBJ2-5
V: TRBV29-1
CDR3: CSVAQGGETQYF

J: TRBJ1-3
V: TRBV2
CDR3: CASSDQGSSGNTIYF

J: TRBJ2-1
V: TRBV28
CDR3: CASSLGGERKQFF

J: TRBJ2-1
V: TRBV4-1
CDR3: CASSHHPTGGRNEQFF

J: TRBJ2-7
V: TRBV5-6
CDR3: CASSRPELGGHNYEQYF

J: TRBJ2-7
V: TRBV5-4
CDR3: CASSRLPGTGDNYEQYF

J: TRBJ2-2
V: TRBV7-2
CDR3: CASRSLAGGPGELFF

J: TRBJ2-1
V: TRBV28
CDR3: CASSSAGTSGIEQFF

J: TRBJ1-5
V: TRBV27
CDR3: CASSLVSGGRGQPQHF

J: TRBJ2-2
V: TRBV7-2
CDR3: CASSLAGVYTGELFF

J: TRBJ2-2
V: TRBV27
CDR3: CASSLLGLAPGELFF

J: TRBJ1-2
V: TRBV6-1
CDR3: CASSGQGWKVGGYTF

J: TRBJ2-3
V: TRBV6-5
CDR3: CASSFSGPTDTQYF

J: TRBJ2-7
V: TRBV19
CDR3: CASSLQVRYEQYF

J: TRBJ2-1
V: TRBV9
CDR3: CASSVEGQPGNEQFF

J: TRBJ2-5
V: TRBV18
CDR3: CASSPGLNGETQYF